This TCR beta chain comes out of a study of cytomegalovirus exposure and HLA in healthy donors. General observations from the study: In a later analysis, a missense DCLRE1C variant was linked to TCR beta V- and J-gene trimming. In a later analysis, HLA-associated beta chains showed higher expansion and lower generation probabilities than comparable chains. Later, an analysis found that common viral pathogens appeared to be linked with several of the most significant clusters.

Germline-derived CDR1 and CDR2 are SNHLY and FYNNEI. V lost 7 bases and J 3 bases, leaving 15 bases between the germline ends. CDR3 length: 14 amino acids. Notes on this clone: No antigen is known for it.

The PCR was carried out with 60 Vbeta primers and 13 Jbeta primers. Using immunoSEQ multiplex PCR, the repertoire was profiled, and TCRdb retains in-frame clones only, with some absent. The sample has 150,000 to 200,000 clones; just under 85% are singletons. Input material: PBMCs. This receptor was taken from a girl between 10 and 17 years old in good health and CMV-seropositive. The V and J genes are TRBV2 and TRBJ1-1; the D gene is possibly TRBD1 (6 bases). CDR3 in amino acids: CASTSRGRDTEAFF. Written as DNA, the CDR3 is TGTGCCAGCACTAGCAGGGGAAGGGACACTGAAGCTTTCTTT.